Each of the 15 T cell receptor beta chains below was sequenced from the same sample in a study of OX40 agonist ivuxolimab in advanced cancers. Measured with immunoSEQ multiplex PCR; TCRdb has only the in-frame clones, and not every one. The repertoire holds some 46,000 clones, with approximately 83% as singletons. This material consisted of CD4+ or CD8+ T cells sorted from blood, taken in a trial of the OX40 agonist ivuxolimab. Receptor source: an adult with an advanced solid tumor such as melanoma, head and neck, liver or kidney cancer.

On this clone: One end of the junction fails to match germline, which may point to a read error. This rearrangement joins TRBV19 to TRBJ1-5; D gene ambiguous. The CDR3 spans 11 residues. Germline assignment: CDR1 LNHDA and CDR2 SQIVND (reference sequence). The CDR3 DNA reads TGTGCCAGGGAGAGGGAAGACCCCCGGCATTTT. Its translation is CAREREDPRHF.

This chain joins TRBV2 and TRBJ2-2; a weak D match, TRBD2 (6 bases). Trimming took off 2 bases at V and 3 bases at J, with 10 bases between the two ends. Germline lookup yields CDR1 SNHLY and CDR2 FYNNEI. The CDR3 is 15 residues long. CDR3 sequence: CASSERSGYTGELFF. In DNA, the CDR3 is TGTGCCAGCAGTGAACGTAGCGGTTACACCGGGGAGCTGTTTTTT.

The J gene is TRBJ2-7, the V gene TRBV6-1; 10 bases are shared with TRBD1. This CDR3 has 14 residues. CDR1 and CDR2 from the germline V gene are MNHNS and SASEGT. With V trimmed by 6 bases and J by 5 bases, 7 bases remained unmatched. The CDR3 protein is CASRRDRGGDEQYF. In DNA form, the CDR3 reads TGTGCCAGCAGGCGGGACAGGGGCGGGGACGAGCAGTACTTC.

This chain connects TRBV30 to TRBJ2-2; D remains ambiguous. CDR3 size: 13 residues. Germline V gene lookup returns CDR1 GTSNPN and CDR2 SVGIG (reference sequence). The ends were cut back, 1 base at V and 5 bases at J, with 8 bases in the middle. The CDR3 region has the DNA TGTGCCTGGAGTGGGGTTTCAACCGGGGAGCTGTTTTTT. Residues: CAWSGVSTGELFF.

This clone was seen only once. The chain's CDR3 is CASSEEVIGVNEQFF. The CDR3 nucleotides read TGTGCCAGCAGTGAAGAAGTGATAGGAGTCAATGAGCAGTTCTTC. The V and J genes are TRBV6-1 and TRBJ2-1; D remains ambiguous. Germline CDR1 MNHNS, CDR2 SASEGT. The length of the CDR3 is 15 residues. V shed 1 base and J shed 6 bases, with 13 bases lying between them.

This clone was counted between two and nine times. The identical CDR3 is also encoded by other nucleotide sequences in the sample. The chain has TRBV6-6 and TRBJ2-3, with D perhaps matching TRBD1 (5 bases). The CDR3 runs 14 residues. From germline, CDR1 is MNHNY and CDR2 SVGAGI (reference sequence). V was cut by 0 bases and J by 1 base, with 5 bases left in between. CDR3 nucleotide sequence: TGTGCCAGCAGTTACTCACAGGGCACAGATACGCAGTATTTT. This translates into CASSYSQGTDTQYF.

The chain recombines TRBV18 with TRBJ2-5, with D maybe TRBD1 (6 bases). The CDR3 consists of 14 residues. Looked up from germline, CDR1 is KGHSH and CDR2 is LQKENI. V was clipped by 4 bases and J by 1 base, with 10 bases between them. CDR3 sequence (DNA): TGTGCCAGCTCACTTCGGACAGTCCAAGAGACCCAGTACTTC. It is translated as CASSLRTVQETQYF.

The V and J genes are TRBV19 and TRBJ2-7, with unresolved D. CDR1 is LNHDA and CDR2 is SQIVND in the germline V gene (reference sequence). The germline V and J ends were trimmed by 3 bases and 0 bases, with 12 bases remaining between them. The CDR3 loop spans 15 amino acids. The CDR3 DNA is TGTGCCAGTAGTATGGTCAGCCAAAGCTCCTACGAGCAGTACTTC. Its protein product is CASSMVSQSSYEQYF. The full variable domain, completed using reference TRBV19 and TRBJ2-7, is DGGITQSPKYLFRKEGQNVTLSCEQNLNHDAMYWYRQDPGQGLRLIYYSQIVNDFQKGDIAEGYSVSREKKESFPLTVTSAQKNPTAFYLCASSMVSQSSYEQYFGPGTRLTVT.

The V and J genes are TRBV29-1 and TRBJ2-6; a possible D gene is TRBD1 (5 bases). Trimming stripped 5 bases from V and 0 bases from J, with 11 bases between. This CDR3 is 15 amino acids long. Germline values: CDR1 SQVTM, CDR2 ANQGSEA. The CDR3 DNA follows: TGCAGCGTTCTCCAACAGGACTCTGGGGCCAACGTCCTGACTTTC. The encoded protein is CSVLQQDSGANVLTF. Supplemented by reference TRBV29-1 and TRBJ2-6, the full variable domain reads SAVISQKPSRDICQRGTSLTIQCQVDSQVTMMFWYRQQPGQSLTLIATANQGSEATYESGFVIDKFPISRPNLTFSTLTVSNMSPEDSSIYLCSVLQQDSGANVLTFGAGSRLTVL.

The chain couples TRBV7-9 to TRBJ2-7, with 10 bases matching TRBD1. The CDR3 has 16 amino acids. V gave up 2 bases and J gave up 1 base; unmatched junction bases: 5. The V gene's germline CDR1 is SEHNR and CDR2 FQNEAQ (reference sequence). The CDR3 DNA reads as TGTGCCAGCAGCTTACCCGACAGGGGGCCTTCCTACGAGCAGTACTTC. Its protein product is CASSLPDRGPSYEQYF.

The chain employs TRBV5-5 and TRBJ1-5, with unresolved D. The germline V and J ends were trimmed by 2 bases and 5 bases, with 11 bases remaining between them. In germline, CDR1 is SGHKS, CDR2 YYEKEE (reference sequence). This CDR3 is built from 14 residues. The CDR3 loop is CASSLKLLDQPQHF. The CDR3, as DNA: TGTGCCAGCAGCTTAAAACTGCTTGATCAGCCCCAGCATTTT.

This clone was detected once. The chain has TRBV7-9 and TRBJ2-3; D possibly corresponds to TRBD1 (5 bases). V was clipped by 1 base and J by 0 bases, with 8 bases between them. Germline V lookup: CDR1 SEHNR, CDR2 FQNEAQ (reference sequence). There are 15 residues in the CDR3. CDR3 bases: TGTGCCAGCAGCTTAGAGCCAGGGAGCACAGATACGCAGTATTTT. Its translation is CASSLEPGSTDTQYF.

The chain employs TRBV28 and TRBJ2-7; D not certain. Trimming pared 6 bases from V and 1 base from J, leaving 10 bases between. The CDR3 is 13 residues long. Germline values: CDR1 MDHEN, CDR2 SYDVKM. CDR3 in amino acids: CASRTTVSYEQYF. The CDR3 nucleotides read TGTGCCAGCAGGACGACGGTGTCCTACGAGCAGTACTTC.

The V call is TRBV11-3, the J call TRBJ2-5; no firm D call. Trimming took 5 bases from V and 5 from J, leaving 6 bases between them. The CDR3 covers 11 residues. CDR1 SGHNT and CDR2 YENEEA come from the germline V gene. The CDR3 DNA is TGTGCCAGCAGCCACGGGGAGACCCAGTACTTC. It specifies CASSHGETQYF.

Points on this clone: The junction does not match germline at one end; this may be a read error. The gene calls are TRBV15 and TRBJ2-5; D call uncertain. CDR1 is LNHNV, CDR2 YYDKDF, per germline (reference sequence). The CDR3 runs 11 residues. CDR3 amino acids: CATSGEETQYF. CDR3 DNA: TGTGCCACCAGCGGAGAGGAGACCCAGTACTTC.